Below are 28 T cell receptor beta chains sequenced from a single sample in a study of T cells after yellow fever vaccination. TCRdb processed the 5' RACE reads anew with MiXCR; each CDR3 protein has one entry. The repertoire holds some 670,000 distinct CDR3 sequences, with about 12% as singletons. The input for sequencing was PBMCs, taken on the day of the yellow fever booster vaccination. Source of these receptors: a man under 40 who received the YFV17D yellow fever vaccine.

V gene TRBV20-1 combines with J gene TRBJ2-7; D remains ambiguous. V was clipped by 4 bases and J by 0 bases, with 4 bases between them. CDR1 is DFQATT, CDR2 SNEGSKA, per germline (reference sequence). This CDR3 is 11 amino acids long. In nucleotides, the CDR3 is TGCAGTGCTACCTACTCCTACGAGCAGTACTTC. This gives the protein CSATYSYEQYF.

This clonotype occurred a few times. CDR3 protein: CASSTGLGSYEQYF. In DNA form, the CDR3 reads TGTGCCAGCAGCACGGGACTAGGCTCCTACGAGCAGTACTTC. V usage is TRBV7-2 and J usage is TRBJ2-7; 8 nucleotides match TRBD2. The germline V gene encodes CDR1 SGHTA and CDR2 FQGNSA. This CDR3 has 14 amino acids. The trim removed 5 bases at V and 0 bases at J, leaving 3 bases unmatched.

V gene TRBV7-2 combines with J gene TRBJ2-7; 9 bases are shared with TRBD1. Losses at the gene ends were 3 bases for V and 5 bases for J; bases not matched to a gene: 5. The CDR3 has 14 amino acids. Per germline, CDR1 SGHTA and CDR2 FQGNSA. The CDR3 spells CASSLGTGIDEQYF. The CDR3 DNA sequence: TGTGCCAGCAGCTTGGGGACAGGGATTGACGAGCAGTACTTC. Supplemented by reference TRBV7-2 and TRBJ2-7, the full variable domain reads GAGVSQSPSNKVTEKGKDVELRCDPISGHTALYWYRQSLGQGLEFLIYFQGNSAPDKSGLPSDRFSAERTGGSVSTLTIQRTQQEDSAVYLCASSLGTGIDEQYFGPGTRLTVT.

In this sample, this clonotype turned up a few times. This chain joins TRBV27 and TRBJ2-7; D might be TRBD1 (6 bases). Trimming pared 5 bases from V and 4 bases from J, leaving 15 bases between. CDR1 is MNHEY and CDR2 is SMNVEV in the germline V gene (reference sequence). This CDR3 region has 14 residues. The CDR3 loop reads CASSLTGPPYEQYF. The DNA for the CDR3 is TGTGCCAGCAGTCTGACAGGCCCCCCTTACGAGCAGTACTTC.

This clonotype was seen more than once but under ten times. V is TRBV15 and J is TRBJ1-6; D is unclear. V lost 0 bases, J lost 7 bases, and 7 bases lay in between. In germline, CDR1 is LNHNV, CDR2 YYDKDF (reference sequence). The CDR3 extends over 14 amino acids. As DNA, the CDR3 is TGTGCCACCAGCAGAGATCCGAACAATTCACCCCTCCACTTT. This gives the protein CATSRDPNNSPLHF.

The gene calls are TRBV6-1 and TRBJ2-1; 8 bases map to TRBD2. The germline gives CDR1 MNHNS, CDR2 SASEGT. V was pared by 11 bases and J by 4 bases, with 7 bases of the junction left unmatched. CDR3 length equals 13 residues. In DNA, the CDR3 is TGTGCCGCAGTGGCGGGAGGTTACAATGAGCAGTTCTTC. It yields the protein CAAVAGGYNEQFF.

This clonotype was counted only a few times. The rearrangement uses TRBV29-1 and TRBJ2-3; tentatively, D is TRBD1 or TRBD2 (5 bases each). CDR3 size: 12 residues. CDR1 is SQVTM, CDR2 ANQGSEA, per germline. With 6 bases removed from V and 5 bases from J, the gap between germline ends came to 12 bases. This CDR3 reads CSVVVGGDTQYF. The CDR3 region has the DNA TGCAGCGTGGTAGTTGGGGGAGATACGCAGTATTTT.

This clonotype was detected only a few times. The chain uses TRBV6-1 and TRBJ2-4, with D possibly matching TRBD2 (6 bases). The CDR3 has 14 residues. Germline CDR1 is MNHNS and CDR2 is SASEGT. V lost 6 bases, J lost 5 bases, and 14 bases lay in between. The CDR3 loop reads CASRQTSSENIQYF. DNA of the CDR3: TGTGCCAGCAGGCAGACTAGTTCCGAAAACATTCAGTACTTC.

The CDR3 loop reads CASSQLATGLNTGELFF. Here the CDR3 DNA reads TGCGCCAGCAGCCAATTGGCGACAGGGTTGAACACCGGGGAGCTGTTTTTT. The chain uses TRBV4-3 and TRBJ2-2, with 7 bases matching TRBD1. Germline V CDR1 and CDR2: LGHNA, YSLEER. This CDR3 comprises 17 residues. The J segment lost 1 base and the V segment lost 2 bases, leaving 7 bases of the junction unmatched.

The sample holds many counts of this clonotype. The rearrangement links TRBV7-2 to TRBJ2-3; 7 nucleotides line up with TRBD2. The J segment lost 3 bases and the V segment lost 0 bases, leaving 3 bases of the junction unmatched. Germline V CDR1 and CDR2: SGHTA, FQGNSA. CDR3 length equals 15 residues. CDR3 sequence reads: CASSLAAGVTDTQYF. CDR3 DNA sequence: TGTGCCAGCAGCTTAGCGGCGGGAGTAACAGATACGCAGTATTTT.

This clonotype showed up just a few times. V usage is TRBV6-5 and J usage is TRBJ1-2, with D uncertain. Germline V CDR1 and CDR2: MNHEY, SVGAGI. This CDR3 is built from 14 residues. V was trimmed by 0 bases and J by 5 bases, leaving 10 bases between them. The CDR3 is CASSYSRLKYGYTF. In nucleotides, the CDR3 is TGTGCCAGCAGTTACTCGAGACTGAAGTATGGCTACACCTTC.

This clonotype showed up just a few times. The chain uses TRBV10-3 and TRBJ2-1; no definite D call. This CDR3 spans 14 amino acids. Trimming took 5 bases from V and 7 from J, leaving 15 bases between them. Germline loops: CDR1 ENHRY, CDR2 SYGVKD. The CDR3 nucleotides read TGTGCCATCAGTAAAATCCCAGGAGAAAATGAGCAGTTCTTC. Translated: CAISKIPGENEQFF.

This chain joins TRBV19 and TRBJ2-7, with 7 bases that match TRBD2. V lost 4 bases and J lost 3; bases outside the gene matches: 9. This CDR3 contains 15 residues. Germline values: CDR1 LNHDA, CDR2 SQIVND (reference sequence). CDR3 DNA sequence: TGTGCCAGTAGTAGTGGGGCGGGAGACGGCTACGAGCAGTACTTC. It translates to CASSSGAGDGYEQYF.

This clonotype was seen more than once but under ten times. V gene TRBV7-8 combines with J gene TRBJ2-7; TRBD1 agrees at 8 bases. The V segment lost 2 bases and the J segment 1 base; nucleotides outside the gene matches: 4. Germline V gives CDR1 SGHVS, CDR2 FQNEAQ. The CDR3 totals 15 residues. CDR3 sequence reads: CASSLYRGSSYEQYF. The CDR3 DNA sequence: TGTGCCAGCAGCTTATACAGGGGGTCATCCTACGAGCAGTACTTC.

This clonotype was found a few times. V usage is TRBV29-1 and J usage is TRBJ2-1; 11 bases are shared with TRBD2. V lost 1 base, J lost 4 bases, and 3 bases stayed unmatched. The CDR3 totals 15 residues. Per germline, CDR1 SQVTM and CDR2 ANQGSEA. The CDR3 DNA reads TGCAGCGTTGAAGGGGGACTAGCGGCTTACAATGAGCAGTTCTTC. This translates into CSVEGGLAAYNEQFF.

This clonotype has a count of ten or more. The CDR3 DNA sequence: TGTGCCAGCAGACTAGCGGGCACAGATACGCAGTATTTT. It translates to CASRLAGTDTQYF. The chain links TRBV7-2 to TRBJ2-3; 8 bases fit TRBD2. From germline, CDR1 is SGHTA and CDR2 FQGNSA. The CDR3 extends over 13 amino acids. Germline trimming cut 6 bases from V and 1 base from J; bases unmatched to any gene: 0.

The chain is built from TRBV5-1 and TRBJ2-2; possibly TRBD1 for D (5 bases). The CDR3 runs 14 residues. Germline assignment: CDR1 SGHRS and CDR2 YFSETQ. V was trimmed by 0 bases and J by 7 bases, leaving 10 bases between them. The CDR3, as DNA: TGCGCCAGCAGCTTGGCCAGGGCGGACGGGGAGCTGTTTTTT. Translating gives CASSLARADGELFF.

This clonotype turned up a few times. This chain joins TRBV20-1 and TRBJ2-1; D ambiguous. The CDR3 totals 11 residues. Germline CDR1 is DFQATT and CDR2 is SNEGSKA (reference sequence). The germline V and J ends were trimmed by 6 bases and 5 bases, with 8 bases remaining between them. DNA for the CDR3: TGCAGTGCGAGAAAAGACAATGAGCAGTTCTTC. Translating gives CSARKDNEQFF.

This clonotype was counted at least ten times. The V and J genes are TRBV10-3 and TRBJ2-3, with 9 positions matching TRBD1. Germline CDR1 reads ENHRY; CDR2 reads SYGVKD. Trimming cost V 5 bases and J 5 bases; bases outside gene matches: 5. CDR3 length equals 14 residues. CDR3 DNA sequence: TGTGCCATCAGTCGACAGGGGGGTGGAGATACGCAGTATTTT. Translation gives CAISRQGGGDTQYF.

The chain carries TRBV4-3 and TRBJ2-4; D unresolved. Trimming stripped 1 base from V and 6 bases from J, with 10 bases between. The CDR3 length is 14 residues. The germline V gene has CDR1 LGHNA and CDR2 YSLEER. CDR3 nucleotide sequence: TGCGCCAGCAGCCAAGGGGTAGGCGGAAACATTCAGTACTTC. Translation gives CASSQGVGGNIQYF.

The CDR3 region is CATTGAEAYEQYF. In DNA, the CDR3 is TGTGCCACAACAGGGGCCGAGGCCTACGAGCAGTACTTC. The V and J genes are TRBV7-9 and TRBJ2-7; TRBD1 aligns across 7 bases. The V gene's germline CDR1 is SEHNR and CDR2 FQNEAQ (reference sequence). After removal of 10 bases from V and 2 bases from J, the junction contained 8 bases not matched to a gene. CDR3 size: 13 residues.

V gene TRBV5-6 combines with J gene TRBJ2-1; possible D gene TRBD2, 6 bases. Germline V gene sequence: CDR1 SGHDT, CDR2 YYEEEE. V was cut by 7 bases and J by 6 bases, with 17 bases left in between. The CDR3 spans 14 residues. The CDR3: CASGVGGIGNEQFF. CDR3 DNA: TGTGCCAGCGGCGTAGGCGGGATAGGCAATGAGCAGTTCTTC.

This chain links TRBV5-1 with TRBJ2-2; unclear D gene. CDR1 is SGHRS and CDR2 is YFSETQ in the germline V gene. The CDR3 has 15 residues. V lost 0 bases, J lost 3 bases, and 9 bases lay in between. The CDR3 loop is CASSLEHSHTGELFF. The CDR3 DNA reads as TGCGCCAGCAGCTTGGAGCACAGCCACACCGGGGAGCTGTTTTTT.

The rearrangement links TRBV7-9 to TRBJ1-1, with D perhaps matching TRBD1 (6 bases). V shed 6 bases and J shed 3 bases, with 11 bases lying between them. This CDR3 has 13 residues. The germline V gene encodes CDR1 SEHNR and CDR2 FQNEAQ (reference sequence). CDR3 sequence: CASRNREYTEAFF. CDR3 DNA sequence: TGTGCCAGCAGGAACAGGGAGTACACTGAAGCTTTCTTT.

This chain uses TRBV4-3 with TRBJ2-3; weak D call: TRBD2 (6 bases). The CDR3 totals 13 residues. Trimming cost V 8 bases and J 2 bases, with 11 bases left between them. Germline V gives CDR1 LGHNA, CDR2 YSLEER. CDR3 coding DNA: TGCGCCAGCGGCGGGGAGGACACAGATACGCAGTATTTT. Its translation is CASGGEDTDTQYF.

A few counts support this clonotype. This chain joins TRBV6-5 and TRBJ1-3; D remains unclear. V was pared by 0 bases and J by 4 bases, with 13 bases between. CDR3 size: 16 residues. Germline V gene lookup returns CDR1 MNHEY and CDR2 SVGAGI. In DNA, the CDR3 is TGTGCCAGCAGTTACTCTGCTTTGGGTCAAGGAAACACCATATATTTT. Encoded protein: CASSYSALGQGNTIYF.

The rearrangement links TRBV5-1 to TRBJ2-2, with a tentative D call TRBD1 (5 bases). Trimming shortened V by 5 bases and J by 4 bases, and 9 bases separated the two germline ends. This CDR3 is built from 13 residues. In germline, CDR1 is SGHRS, CDR2 YFSETQ. The CDR3 loop reads CASRQEPTGELFF. CDR3 nucleotide sequence: TGCGCCAGCAGACAGGAACCCACCGGGGAGCTGTTTTTT.

The chain is built from TRBV10-3 and TRBJ1-2, with D hard to call. The CDR3 has 13 amino acids. Germline V gene lookup returns CDR1 ENHRY and CDR2 SYGVKD. Deletions cut 7 bases from V and 2 bases from J, with 11 bases between. The CDR3 reads CAIKAEPNYGYTF. The CDR3 DNA sequence: TGTGCCATCAAGGCGGAACCCAACTATGGCTACACCTTC.